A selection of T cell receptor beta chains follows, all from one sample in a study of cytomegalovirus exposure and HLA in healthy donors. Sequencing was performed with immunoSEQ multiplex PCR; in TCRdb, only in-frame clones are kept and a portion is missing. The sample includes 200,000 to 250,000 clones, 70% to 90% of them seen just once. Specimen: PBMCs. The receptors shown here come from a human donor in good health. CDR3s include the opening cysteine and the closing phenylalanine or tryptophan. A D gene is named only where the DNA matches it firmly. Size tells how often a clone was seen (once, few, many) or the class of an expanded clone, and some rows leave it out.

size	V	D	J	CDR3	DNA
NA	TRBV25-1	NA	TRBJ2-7	CASSDSRAYEQYF	TGTGCCAGCAGTGATAGTCGGGCCTACGAGCAGTACTTC
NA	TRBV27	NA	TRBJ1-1	CASSLSAPRGFEAFF	TGTGCCAGCAGTTTATCGGCCCCTAGGGGGTTTGAGGCTTTCTTT
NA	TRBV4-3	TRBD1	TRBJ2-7	CASSQGTGGSIRQYF	TGCGCCAGCAGCCAAGGGACAGGCGGGTCAATTCGTCAGTACTTC
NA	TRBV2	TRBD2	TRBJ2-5	CASREGLAGDGEYF	TGTGCCAGCAGAGAGGGACTAGCGGGAGATGGGGAGTACTTC
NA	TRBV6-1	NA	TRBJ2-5	CASSAKRVETQYF	TGTGCCAGCAGTGCGAAGAGGGTTGAGACCCAGTACTTC
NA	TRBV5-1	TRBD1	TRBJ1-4	CASSELQGANEKLFF	TGCGCCAGCAGCGAACTACAGGGGGCAAATGAAAAACTGTTTTTT
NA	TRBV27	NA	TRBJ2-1	CASSPDGIAPIPSYNEQFF	TGTGCCAGCAGTCCCGACGGGATAGCTCCCATCCCCTCCTACAATGAGCAGTTCTTC
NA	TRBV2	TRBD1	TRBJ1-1	CASRDRVNTEAFF	TGTGCCAGCAGAGACAGGGTGAACACTGAAGCTTTCTTT
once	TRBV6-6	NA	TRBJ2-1	CASTNSGYEQFF	TGTGCCAGCACAAACTCGGGGTATGAGCAGTTCTTC
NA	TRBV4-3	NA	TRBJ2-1	CASSQGTTPNNEQFF	TGCGCCAGCAGCCAAGGGACTACTCCCAACAATGAGCAGTTCTTC
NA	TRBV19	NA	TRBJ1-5	CASLSQGTYSNQPQHF	TGTGCCAGTCTGTCACAGGGAACATATAGCAATCAGCCCCAGCATTTT
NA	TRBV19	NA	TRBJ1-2	CASQNSYQNYGYTF	TGTGCCAGTCAAAACTCTTACCAAAACTATGGCTACACCTTC
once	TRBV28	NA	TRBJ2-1	CASSTDSYNEQFF	TGTGCCAGCTCGACAGATAGCTACAATGAGCAGTTCTTC
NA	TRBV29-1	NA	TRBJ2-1	CSVHGGRSYNEQFF	TGCAGCGTTCACGGTGGGAGGTCTTACAATGAGCAGTTCTTC
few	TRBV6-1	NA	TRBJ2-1	CAARLASGNEQFF	TGTGCTGCGAGGCTAGCGTCGGGCAATGAGCAGTTCTTC
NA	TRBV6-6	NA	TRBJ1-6	CASSNREPLHF	TGTGCCAGCAGCAACAGGGAGCCCCTCCACTTT
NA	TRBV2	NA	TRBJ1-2	CASSEVGLRGLPYGYTF	TGTGCCAGCAGTGAAGTAGGCTTGAGGGGACTGCCCTATGGCTACACCTTC
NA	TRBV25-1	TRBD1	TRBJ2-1	CASSVRDRDDEQFF	TGTGCCAGCAGTGTCCGGGACAGGGATGATGAGCAGTTCTTC
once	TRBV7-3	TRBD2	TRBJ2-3	CASSRQGLAGTDTQYF	TGTGCCAGCAGCCGACAAGGACTAGCGGGTACAGATACGCAGTATTTT
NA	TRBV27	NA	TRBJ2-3	CASSLSLPGGNTQYF	TGTGCCAGCAGTTTATCCCTCCCTGGCGGAAATACGCAGTATTTT
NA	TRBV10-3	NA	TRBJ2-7	CAISDSRTEAYEQYF	TGTGCCATCAGTGATTCCCGGACAGAAGCCTACGAGCAGTACTTC
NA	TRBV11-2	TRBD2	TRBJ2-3	CASSLLREADTQYF	TGTGCCAGCAGCCTTTTGCGGGAGGCGGATACGCAGTATTTT
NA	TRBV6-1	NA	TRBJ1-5	CASSEPRRWGRGNQPQHF	TGTGCCAGCAGTGAGCCCCGACGGTGGGGGAGGGGCAATCAGCCCCAGCATTTT
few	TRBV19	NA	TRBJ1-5	CASTAGVAQHF	TGTGCCAGTACGGCGGGAGTCGCCCAGCATTTT
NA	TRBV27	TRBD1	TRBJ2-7	CASSPYRDRAYYEQYF	TGTGCCAGCAGTCCGTACCGGGACAGGGCCTATTACGAGCAGTACTTC
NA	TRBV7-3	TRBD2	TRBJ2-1	CASSSPRRGGLALNGGDEQFF	TGTGCCAGCAGCTCGCCTCGGCGGGGGGGACTAGCGCTTAACGGCGGAGATGAGCAGTTCTTC
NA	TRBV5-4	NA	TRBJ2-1	CASSRPPPGVSYNEQFF	TGTGCCAGCAGCCGACCCCCCCCGGGAGTGTCCTACAATGAGCAGTTCTTC
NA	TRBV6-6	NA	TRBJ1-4	CASSYLNEKLFF	TGTGCCAGCAGTTACCTTAATGAAAAACTGTTTTTT
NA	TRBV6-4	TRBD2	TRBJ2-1	CASSAAGGNEQFF	TGTGCCAGCAGTGCGGCGGGGGGCAATGAGCAGTTCTTC
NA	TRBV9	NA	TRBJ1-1	CASQRVGQNTEAFF	TGTGCCAGCCAGCGAGTAGGACAGAACACTGAAGCTTTCTTT
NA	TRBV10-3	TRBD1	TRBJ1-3	CAISLQGLSGNTIYF	TGTGCCATCAGCCTACAGGGGCTCTCTGGAAACACCATATATTTT
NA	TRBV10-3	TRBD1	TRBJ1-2	CAISDRSGQGNGYTF	TGTGCCATCAGTGATCGAAGTGGACAGGGGAATGGCTACACCTTC
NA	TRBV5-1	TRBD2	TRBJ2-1	CASSLGLAGADEQFF	TGCGCCAGCAGCTTGGGGCTAGCGGGAGCGGATGAGCAGTTCTTC
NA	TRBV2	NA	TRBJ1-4	CASNRRTATNEKLFF	TGTGCCAGCAATCGAAGGACAGCTACTAATGAAAAACTGTTTTTT
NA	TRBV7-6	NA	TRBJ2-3	CASSLAPTSLVPEITDTQYF	TGTGCCAGCAGCTTAGCGCCGACAAGTCTGGTCCCCGAGATCACAGATACGCAGTATTTT
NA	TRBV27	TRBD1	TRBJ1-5	CASRPRQGEGSNQPQHF	TGTGCCAGCAGACCACGACAGGGGGAGGGTAGCAATCAGCCCCAGCATTTT
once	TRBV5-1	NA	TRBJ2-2	CASYPTGTGPGELFF	TGCGCCAGCTATCCTACAGGGACGGGACCCGGGGAGCTGTTTTTT
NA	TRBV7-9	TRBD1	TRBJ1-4	CASSFGQGVREKLFF	TGTGCCAGCAGCTTCGGACAGGGAGTACGGGAAAAACTGTTTTTT
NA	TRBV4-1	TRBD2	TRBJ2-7	CASSQPLAGVQSYEQYF	TGCGCCAGCAGCCAACCCCTAGCGGGAGTTCAATCCTACGAGCAGTACTTC